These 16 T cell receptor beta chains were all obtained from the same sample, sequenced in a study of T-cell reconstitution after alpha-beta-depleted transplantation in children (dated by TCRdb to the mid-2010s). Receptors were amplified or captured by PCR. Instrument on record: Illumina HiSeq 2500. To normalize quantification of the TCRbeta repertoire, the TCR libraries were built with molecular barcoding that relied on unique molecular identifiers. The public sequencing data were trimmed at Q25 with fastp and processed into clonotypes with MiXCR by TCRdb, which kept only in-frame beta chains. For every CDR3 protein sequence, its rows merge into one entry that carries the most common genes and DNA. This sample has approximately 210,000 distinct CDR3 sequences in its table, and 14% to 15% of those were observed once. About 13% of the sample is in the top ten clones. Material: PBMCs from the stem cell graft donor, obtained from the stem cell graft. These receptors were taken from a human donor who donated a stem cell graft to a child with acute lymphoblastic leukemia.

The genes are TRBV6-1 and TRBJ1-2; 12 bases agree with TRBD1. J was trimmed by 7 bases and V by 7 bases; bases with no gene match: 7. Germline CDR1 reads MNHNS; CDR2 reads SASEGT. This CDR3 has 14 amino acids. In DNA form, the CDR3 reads TGTGCCAGCACTCCCGGGACAGGGGGCCGTGGCTACACCTTC. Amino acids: CASTPGTGGRGYTF.

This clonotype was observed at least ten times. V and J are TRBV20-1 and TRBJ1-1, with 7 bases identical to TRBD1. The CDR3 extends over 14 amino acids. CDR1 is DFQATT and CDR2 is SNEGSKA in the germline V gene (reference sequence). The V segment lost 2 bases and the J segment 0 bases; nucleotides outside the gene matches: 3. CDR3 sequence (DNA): TGCAGTGCTAGAAAGGACAGGTTGAACACTGAAGCTTTCTTT. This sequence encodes CSARKDRLNTEAFF.

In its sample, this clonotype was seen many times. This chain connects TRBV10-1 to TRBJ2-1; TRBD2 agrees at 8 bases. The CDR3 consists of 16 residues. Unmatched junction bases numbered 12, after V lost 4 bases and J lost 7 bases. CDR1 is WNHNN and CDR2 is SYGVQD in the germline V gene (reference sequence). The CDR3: CASSGRRAGVLNEQFF. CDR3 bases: TGCGCCAGCAGTGGACGCCGAGCGGGAGTTCTGAATGAGCAGTTCTTC.

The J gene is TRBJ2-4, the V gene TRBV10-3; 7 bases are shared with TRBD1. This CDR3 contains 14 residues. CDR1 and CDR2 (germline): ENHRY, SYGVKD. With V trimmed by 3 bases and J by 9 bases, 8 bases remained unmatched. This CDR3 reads CAISETDRDTIQYF. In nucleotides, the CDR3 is TGTGCCATCAGTGAAACCGACAGGGACACCATTCAGTACTTC.

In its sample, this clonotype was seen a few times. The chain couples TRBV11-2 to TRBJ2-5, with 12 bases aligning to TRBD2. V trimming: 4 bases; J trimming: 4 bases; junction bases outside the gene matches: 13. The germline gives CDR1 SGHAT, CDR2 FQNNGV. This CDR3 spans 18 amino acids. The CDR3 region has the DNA TGTGCCAGCAGCTCTGGGGCTAGCGGGAGGGCCCTCGGAGAGACCCAGTACTTC. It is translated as CASSSGASGRALGETQYF. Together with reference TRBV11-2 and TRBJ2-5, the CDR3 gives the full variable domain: EAGVAQSPRYKIIEKRQSVAFWCNPISGHATLYWYQQILGQGPKLLIQFQNNGVVDDSQLPKDRFSAERLKGVDSTLKIQPAKLEDSAVYLCASSSGASGRALGETQYFGPGTRLLVL.

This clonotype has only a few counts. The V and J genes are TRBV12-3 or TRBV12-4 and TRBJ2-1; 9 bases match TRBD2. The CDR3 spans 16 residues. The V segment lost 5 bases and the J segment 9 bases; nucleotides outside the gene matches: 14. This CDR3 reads CASSTLAGEFGGEQFF. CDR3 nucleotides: TGTGCCAGCAGTACTTTAGCGGGAGAATTCGGGGGTGAGCAGTTCTTC.

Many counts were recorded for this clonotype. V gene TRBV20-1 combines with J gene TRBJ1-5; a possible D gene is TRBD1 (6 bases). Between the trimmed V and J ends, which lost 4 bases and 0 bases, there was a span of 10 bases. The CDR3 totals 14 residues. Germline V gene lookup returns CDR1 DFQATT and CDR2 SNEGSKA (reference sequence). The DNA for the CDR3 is TGCAGTGCTAAAGACAGGCATAGCAATCAGCCCCAGCATTTT. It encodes CSAKDRHSNQPQHF.

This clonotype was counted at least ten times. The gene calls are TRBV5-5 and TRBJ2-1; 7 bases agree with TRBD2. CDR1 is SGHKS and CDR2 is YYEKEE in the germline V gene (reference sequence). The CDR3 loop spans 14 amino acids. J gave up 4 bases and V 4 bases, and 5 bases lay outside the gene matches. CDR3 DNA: TGTGCCAGCAGCCGAACTAGCGTTTACAATGAGCAGTTCTTC. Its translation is CASSRTSVYNEQFF.

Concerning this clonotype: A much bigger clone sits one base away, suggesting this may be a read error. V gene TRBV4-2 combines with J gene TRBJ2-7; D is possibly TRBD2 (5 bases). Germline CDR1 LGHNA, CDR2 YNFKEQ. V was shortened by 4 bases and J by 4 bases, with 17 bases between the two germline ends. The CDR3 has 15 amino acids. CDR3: CASSPVRRAIYEQYF. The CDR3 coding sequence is TGTGCCAGCAGCCCCGTGAGGCGGGCCATATACGAGCAGTACTTC.

The CDR3 sequence is CSARVPYGNQPQHF. The CDR3 DNA follows: TGCAGTGCTAGAGTCCCCTATGGAAATCAGCCCCAGCATTTT. The chain is built from TRBV20-1 and TRBJ1-5; D is unclear. V lost 1 base, J lost 4 bases, and 11 bases lay in between. From germline, CDR1 is DFQATT and CDR2 SNEGSKA (reference sequence). The CDR3 covers 14 residues.

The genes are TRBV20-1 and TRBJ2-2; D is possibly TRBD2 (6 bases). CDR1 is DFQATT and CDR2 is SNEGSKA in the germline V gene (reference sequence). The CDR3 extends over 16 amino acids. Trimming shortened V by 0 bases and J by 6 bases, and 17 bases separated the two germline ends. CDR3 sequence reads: CSARDYGGGGAGELFF. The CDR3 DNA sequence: TGCAGTGCTAGAGATTACGGGGGAGGTGGAGCCGGGGAGCTGTTTTTT.

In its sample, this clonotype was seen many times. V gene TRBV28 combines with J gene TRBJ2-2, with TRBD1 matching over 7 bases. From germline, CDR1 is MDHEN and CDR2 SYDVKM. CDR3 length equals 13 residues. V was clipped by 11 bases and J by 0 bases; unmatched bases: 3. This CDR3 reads CAVGQPNTGELFF. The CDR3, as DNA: TGTGCCGTGGGACAGCCGAACACCGGGGAGCTGTTTTTT.

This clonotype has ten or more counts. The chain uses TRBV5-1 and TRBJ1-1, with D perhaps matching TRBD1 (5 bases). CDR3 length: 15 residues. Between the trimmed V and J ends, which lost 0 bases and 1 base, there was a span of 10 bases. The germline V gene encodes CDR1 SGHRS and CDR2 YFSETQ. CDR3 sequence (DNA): TGCGCCAGCAGCTTGGGTACAGGAGAGAACACTGAAGCTTTCTTT. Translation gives CASSLGTGENTEAFF.

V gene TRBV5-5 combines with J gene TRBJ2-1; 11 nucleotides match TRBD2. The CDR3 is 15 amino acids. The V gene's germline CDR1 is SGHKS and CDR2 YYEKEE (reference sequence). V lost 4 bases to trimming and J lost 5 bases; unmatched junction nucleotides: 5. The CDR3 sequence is CASSAGLAEHNEQFF. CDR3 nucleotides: TGTGCCAGCAGCGCGGGACTAGCGGAGCACAATGAGCAGTTCTTC.

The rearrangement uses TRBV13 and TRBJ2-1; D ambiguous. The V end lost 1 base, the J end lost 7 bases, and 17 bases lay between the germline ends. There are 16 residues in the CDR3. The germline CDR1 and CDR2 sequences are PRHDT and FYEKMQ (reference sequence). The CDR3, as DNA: TGTGCCAGCAGCTTAGCGGGTGGACGCGTGGGGAATGAGCAGTTCTTC. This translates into CASSLAGGRVGNEQFF.

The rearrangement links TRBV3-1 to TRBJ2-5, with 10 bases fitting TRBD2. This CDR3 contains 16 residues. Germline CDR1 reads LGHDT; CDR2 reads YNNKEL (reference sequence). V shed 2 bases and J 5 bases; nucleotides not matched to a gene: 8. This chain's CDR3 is CASSQHLAGAEETQYF. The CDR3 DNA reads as TGTGCCAGCAGCCAACATCTAGCGGGAGCAGAGGAGACCCAGTACTTC.